What follows describes a single T cell receptor beta chain. The data stem from a study of cytotoxic CD8 clonotypes in ibrutinib-treated CLL. Here immunoSEQ multiplex PCR was the method, and the copy in TCRdb shows in-frame clones only, minus some. The repertoire has roughly 330,000 clones, 67% of them found once; the top ten carry around 6.3%. The TCR was taken from a human donor with chronic lymphocytic leukemia. Sequenced here: PBMCs, sampled after 36 months of ibrutinib treatment.

CDR3: CASGRGTSGNNEQFF. In nucleotides, the CDR3 is TGCGCCAGCGGGAGAGGGACTAGCGGCAACAATGAGCAGTTCTTC. The rearrangement uses TRBV5-1 and TRBJ2-1, with 11 nucleotides matching TRBD2. Germline loops: CDR1 SGHRS, CDR2 YFSETQ. The CDR3 is 15 residues long. Trimming at V came to 7 bases and at J to 5 bases, leaving 8 bases not matched to a gene.